A single sample is the source of the 9 T cell receptor beta chains below, sequenced in a study of control samples from healthy donors and cancer patients. Repertoires were generated with immunoSEQ multiplex PCR, while TCRdb's copy carries only in-frame clones and drops some. The sample records roughly 180,000 clones, 90% to 95% being singletons. Specimen: blood. The receptors were gathered from a woman under 30 in good health.

The chain is built from TRBV7-2 and TRBJ1-1; 10 nucleotides agree with TRBD1. The CDR3 is 15 amino acids. The V gene's germline CDR1 is SGHTA and CDR2 FQGNSA. With V trimmed by 3 bases and J by 6 bases, 7 bases remained unmatched. The chain's CDR3 is CASSFQTGGRSEAFF. The CDR3 DNA follows: TGTGCCAGCAGCTTCCAGACAGGGGGCCGATCTGAAGCTTTCTTT.

This chain uses TRBV5-4 with TRBJ2-2; D is perhaps TRBD2 (5 bases). The CDR3 has 13 amino acids. Germline CDR1 reads SGHNT; CDR2 reads YYREEE (reference sequence). V was clipped by 10 bases and J by 5 bases, with 15 bases between them. CDR3 residues: CAGGRFLTGELFF. The CDR3 DNA reads as TGTGCCGGAGGACGATTCTTGACCGGGGAGCTGTTTTTT.

The chain employs TRBV6-5 and TRBJ1-1; 9 nucleotides match TRBD1. The CDR3 is 15 residues long. Germline trimming cut 4 bases from V and 3 bases from J; bases unmatched to any gene: 6. CDR1 and CDR2 from the germline V gene are MNHEY and SVGAGI. This chain's CDR3 is CASSSLRTGDTEAFF. CDR3 bases: TGTGCCAGCAGTTCCCTGAGGACAGGGGACACTGAAGCTTTCTTT.

The chain has TRBV10-2 and TRBJ2-5; TRBD1 matches at 8 bases. Germline values: CDR1 WSHSY, CDR2 SAAADI. V gave up 6 bases and J gave up 2 bases; unmatched junction bases: 8. The CDR3 runs to 15 residues. CDR3 in amino acids: CASSPTRQGQETQYF. CDR3 nucleotides: TGCGCCAGCAGCCCGACTAGACAGGGGCAAGAGACCCAGTACTTC.

The rearrangement links TRBV27 to TRBJ1-5; D is unclear. The CDR3 sequence is 15 residues long. V lost 8 bases and J 0 bases, leaving 14 bases between the germline ends. Germline assignment: CDR1 MNHEY and CDR2 SMNVEV (reference sequence). The CDR3 DNA reads as TGTGCCAGCCCCCAGAAGGGTTATAGCAATCAGCCCCAGCATTTT. Residues: CASPQKGYSNQPQHF.

The V and J genes are TRBV4-3 and TRBJ2-5; TRBD2 matches 10 bases. The CDR3 is made up of 16 amino acids. J lost 6 bases, V lost 0 bases, and 7 bases had no gene match. Germline CDR1 reads LGHNA; CDR2 reads YSLEER. Here the CDR3 reads CASSQEYSGRSKTQYF. The CDR3, as DNA: TGCGCCAGCAGCCAAGAATATAGCGGGAGGTCAAAGACCCAGTACTTC.

This sequence joins TRBV5-1 and TRBJ2-3, with D hard to call. The V end lost 0 bases, the J end lost 2 bases, and 10 bases lay between the germline ends. Germline V gives CDR1 SGHRS, CDR2 YFSETQ. The CDR3 is 15 amino acids. CDR3 coding DNA: TGCGCCAGCAGCTTGGGCTGGATAGTCACAGATACGCAGTATTTT. It yields the protein CASSLGWIVTDTQYF.

This chain joins TRBV6-5 and TRBJ2-2; 8 nucleotides align to TRBD1. Germline CDR1 MNHEY, CDR2 SVGAGI. The CDR3 sequence is 16 residues long. The V gene end was trimmed by 4 bases and the J gene end by 4 bases; junction bases not matched to a gene: 8. The CDR3 region has the DNA TGTGCCAGCAGTTCGCCGGGGACAGGAGGCACCGGGGAGCTGTTTTTT. The encoded protein is CASSSPGTGGTGELFF.

V gene TRBV11-2 combines with J gene TRBJ2-5; D perhaps matches TRBD1 (6 bases). The CDR3 consists of 16 residues. Germline V CDR1 and CDR2: SGHAT, FQNNGV. The V end lost 4 bases, the J end lost 5 bases, and 20 bases lay between the germline ends. As DNA, the CDR3 is TGTGCCAGCAGCTCCCCTAGGGGGAGTCGAATGGAGACCCAGTACTTC. Its protein product is CASSSPRGSRMETQYF. The full variable domain, its missing parts supplied by reference TRBV11-2 and TRBJ2-5, is EAGVAQSPRYKIIEKRQSVAFWCNPISGHATLYWYQQILGQGPKLLIQFQNNGVVDDSQLPKDRFSAERLKGVDSTLKIQPAKLEDSAVYLCASSSPRGSRMETQYFGPGTRLLVL.